Given below is one TCR beta chain in context. PCR amplification relied on 60 Vbeta primers (plus 13 Jbeta primers). The assay was immunoSEQ multiplex PCR, and TCRdb's table has in-frame clones only and misses some. Here the sample spans under 200,000 clones, around 80% being singletons. These data come from a study of cytomegalovirus exposure and HLA in healthy donors. This CDR3 is built from 15 residues. CDR1 is MNHEY, CDR2 SMNVEV, per germline (reference sequence). V lost 3 bases and J 4 bases, leaving 10 bases between the germline ends. The clonotype originates from a male donor in good health and CMV-seropositive. The genes are TRBV27 and TRBJ2-6, with unresolved D. The sequenced sample consisted of PBMCs. In nucleotides, the CDR3 is TGTGCCAGCAGTTTGCTCGGAGCAGGGGCCAACGTCCTGACTTTC. Translation: CASSLLGAGANVLTF.